The next 5 T cell receptor beta chains were all read from a single sample in a study of blood T cell repertoires in COVID-19. Assay used: immunoSEQ multiplex PCR; TCRdb lists only in-frame clones, some missing. This sample has a few hundred thousand clones; approximately 88% occur once, and the top ten carry roughly 2.2%. The sequencing input was peripheral blood. These receptors were obtained from a man aged 45-65 years with acute or convalescent COVID-19.

This chain uses TRBV19 with TRBJ2-1; 12 bases agree with TRBD2. This CDR3 is built from 16 residues. The trim removed 8 bases at V and 10 bases at J, leaving 15 bases unmatched. Per the germline V gene, CDR1 is LNHDA and CDR2 is SQIVND (reference sequence). The CDR3 sequence is CASAWRASGGEREQFF. CDR3 nucleotide sequence: TGTGCCAGTGCTTGGAGGGCTAGCGGGGGGGAGCGGGAGCAGTTCTTC.

The chain joins TRBV5-1 to TRBJ2-3; 11 bases are shared with TRBD1. In germline, CDR1 is SGHRS, CDR2 YFSETQ. J gave up 5 bases and V 1 base, and 6 bases lay outside the gene matches. CDR3 length: 16 amino acids. CDR3 sequence reads: CASSLRTGGVEDTQYF. CDR3 sequence (DNA): TGCGCCAGCAGCTTGAGGACAGGGGGCGTAGAAGATACGCAGTATTTT.

The chain recombines TRBV19 with TRBJ1-1; D gene unclear. Per germline, CDR1 LNHDA and CDR2 SQIVND (reference sequence). The V end was cut by 7 bases, the J end by 1 base, with 10 bases between. The CDR3 consists of 13 residues. The chain's CDR3 is CASIGVWNTEAFF. The CDR3 nucleotides are TGTGCCAGTATCGGGGTCTGGAACACTGAAGCTTTCTTT.

The chain uses TRBV2 and TRBJ2-3; TRBD2 is a possible D gene (5 bases). Trimming took 11 bases from V and 8 from J, leaving 23 bases between them. This CDR3 has 14 amino acids. CDR1 and CDR2 (germline): SNHLY, FYNNEI. The CDR3 DNA sequence: TGTGCCGGCGGGTCAGTATTGGAAGAAGGTACGCAGTATTTT. The encoded protein is CAGGSVLEEGTQYF.

The chain employs TRBV5-5 and TRBJ2-1; 9 positions match TRBD2. Trimming took 4 bases from V and 3 from J; bases not matched to a gene: 8. CDR3 length: 16 amino acids. Looked up from germline, CDR1 is SGHKS and CDR2 is YYEKEE (reference sequence). CDR3 sequence reads: CASSARLAANYNEQFF. The CDR3 DNA reads as TGTGCCAGCAGCGCCCGACTAGCGGCCAACTACAATGAGCAGTTCTTC. The variable domain in full, with the rest retrieved from reference TRBV5-5 and TRBJ2-1, is DAGVTQSPTHLIKTRGQQVTLRCSPISGHKSVSWYQQVLGQGPQFIFQYYEKEERGRGNFPDRFSARQFPNYSSELNVNALLLGDSALYLCASSARLAANYNEQFFGPGTRLTVL.